Described below is a single TCR beta chain sequence and its context. Its antigen is undetermined. The data were taken from a study of T cell responses to AZD1222 COVID-19 vaccine. Study background: Second-dose schedules of about 4 or about 12 weeks were combined.

Sequenced by immunoSEQ multiplex PCR; TCRdb stores in-frame clones only, minus some. This sample has about 110,000 clones, with around 81% found just once. From germline, CDR1 is MDHEN and CDR2 SYDVKM. Trimming cost V 4 bases and J 2 bases, with 6 bases left between them. The CDR3 is 12 amino acids. Findings of the study overall: The span of vaccine-associated CD4 TCRs extended across spike, with dominance at 160-218 and 743-854.

The sample in question was peripheral blood, obtained on day 0 of AZD1222 vaccination. The source of this sequence is an adult in good health. The V and J genes are TRBV28 and TRBJ2-7; D unresolved. CDR3 sequence: CASSSYPYEQYF. The CDR3 region has the DNA TGTGCCAGCAGTTCTTACCCCTACGAGCAGTACTTC.